The present T cell receptor beta chain was sequenced within a study of blood T cells in healthy people across ages. In each sample, at least 7 million PBMCs were isolated. Study observations and caveats: Older individuals had lower TCR beta diversity per million T cells (the decline was roughly linear). Diversity was estimated from one million T cells, and these estimates were considered underestimates.

Trimming left V 4 bases short and J 3 bases short, with 13 bases between. The V gene's germline CDR1 is SQVTM and CDR2 ANQGSEA. CDR3 length equals 14 residues. Alongside a J-beta primer mix, a sample-barcoded 5' primer served in a second PCR lasting about 6 to 11 cycles. Every cDNA molecule carried a tag from a template-switch adaptor bearing 12 random nucleotides. TCRdb processed the 5' RACE reads anew with MiXCR; each CDR3 protein has one entry. The table includes around 780,000 distinct CDR3 sequences, more than 55% detected once. Comments on this clonotype: Antigen unknown.

The origin of this receptor is a middle-aged man in good health. The rearrangement joins TRBV29-1 to TRBJ2-1, with a weak D call TRBD2 (7 bases). The specimen was blood. CDR3 in amino acids: CSVGGGAFYNEQFF. CDR3 nucleotide sequence: TGCAGCGTTGGGGGGGGGGCGTTCTACAATGAGCAGTTCTTC.